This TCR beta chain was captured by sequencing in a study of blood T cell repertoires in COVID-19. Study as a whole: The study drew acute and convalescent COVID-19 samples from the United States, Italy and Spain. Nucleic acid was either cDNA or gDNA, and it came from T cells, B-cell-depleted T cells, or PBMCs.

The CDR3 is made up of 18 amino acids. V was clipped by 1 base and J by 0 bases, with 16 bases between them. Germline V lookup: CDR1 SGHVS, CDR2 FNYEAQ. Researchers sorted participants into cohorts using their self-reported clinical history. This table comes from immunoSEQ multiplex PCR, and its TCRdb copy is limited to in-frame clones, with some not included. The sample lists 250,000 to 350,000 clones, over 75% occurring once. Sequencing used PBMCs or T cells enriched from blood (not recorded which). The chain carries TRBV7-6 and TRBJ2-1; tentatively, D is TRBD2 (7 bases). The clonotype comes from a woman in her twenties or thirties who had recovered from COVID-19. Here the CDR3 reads CASSLDDAGAVSYNEQFF. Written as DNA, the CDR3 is TGTGCCAGCAGCTTAGACGATGCGGGGGCCGTCTCCTACAATGAGCAGTTCTTC. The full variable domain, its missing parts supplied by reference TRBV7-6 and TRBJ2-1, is GAGVSQSPRYKVTKRGQDVALRCDPISGHVSLYWYRQALGQGPEFLTYFNYEAQQDKSGLPNDRFSAERPEGSISTLTIQRTEQRDSAMYRCASSLDDAGAVSYNEQFFGPGTRLTVL.